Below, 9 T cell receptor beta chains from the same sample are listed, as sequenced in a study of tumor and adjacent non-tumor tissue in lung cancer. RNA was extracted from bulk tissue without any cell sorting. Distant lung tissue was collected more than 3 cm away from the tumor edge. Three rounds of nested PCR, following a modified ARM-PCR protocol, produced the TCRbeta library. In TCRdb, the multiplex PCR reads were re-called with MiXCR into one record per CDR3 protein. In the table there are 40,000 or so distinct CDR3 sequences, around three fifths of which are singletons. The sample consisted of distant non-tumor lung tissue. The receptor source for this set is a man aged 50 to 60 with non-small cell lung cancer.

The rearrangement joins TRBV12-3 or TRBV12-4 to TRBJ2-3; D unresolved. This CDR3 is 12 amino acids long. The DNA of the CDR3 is TGTGCGAACAGTGTCACAAGAGATACGCAGTATTTT. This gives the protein CANSVTRDTQYF.

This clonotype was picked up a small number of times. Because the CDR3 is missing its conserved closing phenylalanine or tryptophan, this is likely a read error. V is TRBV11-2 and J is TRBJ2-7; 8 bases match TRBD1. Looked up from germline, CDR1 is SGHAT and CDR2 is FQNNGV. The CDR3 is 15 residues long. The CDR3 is CASNSGTGRTYEQYL. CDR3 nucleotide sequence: TGTGCTAGCAACTCAGGGACAGGTAGAACCTACGAGCAGTACTTA.

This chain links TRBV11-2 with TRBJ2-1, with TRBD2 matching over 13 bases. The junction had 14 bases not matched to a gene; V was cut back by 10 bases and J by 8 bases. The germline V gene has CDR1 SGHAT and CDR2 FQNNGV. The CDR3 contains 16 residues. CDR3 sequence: CANSILIGLAGDEQFF. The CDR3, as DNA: TGTGCCAACAGTATACTCATCGGACTAGCGGGGGATGAGCAGTTCTTC. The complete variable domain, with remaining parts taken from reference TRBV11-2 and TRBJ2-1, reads EAGVAQSPRYKIIEKRQSVAFWCNPISGHATLYWYQQILGQGPKLLIQFQNNGVVDDSQLPKDRFSAERLKGVDSTLKIQPAKLEDSAVYLCANSILIGLAGDEQFFGPGTRLTVL.

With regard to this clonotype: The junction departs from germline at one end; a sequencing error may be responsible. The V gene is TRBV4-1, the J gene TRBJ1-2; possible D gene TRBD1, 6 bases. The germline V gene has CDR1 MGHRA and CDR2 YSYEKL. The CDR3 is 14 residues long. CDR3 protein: CVSSREGGSQGYTF. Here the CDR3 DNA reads TGCGTCAGCAGCCGAGAGGGGGGTAGTCAGGGCTACACCTTC.

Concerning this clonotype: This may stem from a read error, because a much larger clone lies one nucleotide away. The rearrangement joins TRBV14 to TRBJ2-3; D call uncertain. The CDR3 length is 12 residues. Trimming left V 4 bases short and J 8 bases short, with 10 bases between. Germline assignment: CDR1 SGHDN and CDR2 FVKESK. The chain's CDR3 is CASSRVGCTQYF. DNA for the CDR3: TGTGCCAGCAGCCGAGTAGGTTGTACGCAGTATTTT.

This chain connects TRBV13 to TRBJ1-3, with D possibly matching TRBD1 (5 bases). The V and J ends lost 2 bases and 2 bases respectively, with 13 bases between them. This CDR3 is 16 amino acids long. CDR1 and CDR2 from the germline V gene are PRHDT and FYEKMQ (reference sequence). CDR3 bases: TGTGCCAGCAGCTTATCCGGGGCTGAAGCTGGAAACACCATATATTTT. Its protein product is CASSLSGAEAGNTIYF.

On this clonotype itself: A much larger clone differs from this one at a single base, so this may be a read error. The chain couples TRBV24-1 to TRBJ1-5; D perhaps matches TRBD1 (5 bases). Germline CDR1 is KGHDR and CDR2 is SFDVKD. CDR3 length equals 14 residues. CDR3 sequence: CASSDPFDSSPQHF. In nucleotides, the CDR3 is TGTGCCTCCAGTGACCCGTTTGACAGTTCACCCCAGCATTTT.

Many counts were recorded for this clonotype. Written as DNA, the CDR3 is TGCAGCGTTGACAGCATCTATGGCTACACCTTC. Translation gives CSVDSIYGYTF. This chain joins TRBV29-1 and TRBJ1-2; no reliable D call. Germline lookup yields CDR1 SQVTM and CDR2 ANQGSEA. V was pared by 3 bases and J by 4 bases, with 6 bases between. CDR3 size: 11 residues.

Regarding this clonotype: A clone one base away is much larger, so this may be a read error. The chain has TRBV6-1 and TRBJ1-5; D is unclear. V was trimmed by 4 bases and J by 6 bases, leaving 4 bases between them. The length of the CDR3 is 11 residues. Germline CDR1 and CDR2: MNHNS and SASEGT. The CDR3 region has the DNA TGTGCCAGCAGTGTAGTTCAGCCCCAGCATTTT. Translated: CASSVVQPQHF.